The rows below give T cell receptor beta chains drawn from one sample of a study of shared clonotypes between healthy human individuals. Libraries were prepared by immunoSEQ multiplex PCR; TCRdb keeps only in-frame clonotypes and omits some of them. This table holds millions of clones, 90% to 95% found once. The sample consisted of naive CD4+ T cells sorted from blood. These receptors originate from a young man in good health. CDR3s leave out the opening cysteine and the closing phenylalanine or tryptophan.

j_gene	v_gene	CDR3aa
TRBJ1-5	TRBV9	ASSVGGNGNQPQH
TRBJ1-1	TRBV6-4	ASPPQANLNTEAF
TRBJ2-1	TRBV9	ASSVASGRIGVGNSEQF
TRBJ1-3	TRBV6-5	ASSRGSKSGNTIY
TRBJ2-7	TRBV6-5	ASSYSPAFYEQY
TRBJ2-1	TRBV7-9	ASSFPWLAGNNEQF
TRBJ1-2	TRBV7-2	ASSLGGVEGYT
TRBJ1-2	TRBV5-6	ASSVTGAGYGYT
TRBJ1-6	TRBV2	ASSVGRDGTPLH
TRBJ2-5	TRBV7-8	ASSSRAGGAYETQY
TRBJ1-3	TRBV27	ASSATGFGTIY
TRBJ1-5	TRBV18	ASSQGDVGINQPQH
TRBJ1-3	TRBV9	ASSPQTDLGNTIY
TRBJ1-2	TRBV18	ASSPEQNTNYGYT
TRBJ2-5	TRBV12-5	ASGSGAVRGQETQY
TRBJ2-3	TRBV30	AWGTGKGDTQY
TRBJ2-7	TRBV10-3	ACGDGASYEQY
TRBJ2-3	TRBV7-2	ASSLVGTGELTDTQY